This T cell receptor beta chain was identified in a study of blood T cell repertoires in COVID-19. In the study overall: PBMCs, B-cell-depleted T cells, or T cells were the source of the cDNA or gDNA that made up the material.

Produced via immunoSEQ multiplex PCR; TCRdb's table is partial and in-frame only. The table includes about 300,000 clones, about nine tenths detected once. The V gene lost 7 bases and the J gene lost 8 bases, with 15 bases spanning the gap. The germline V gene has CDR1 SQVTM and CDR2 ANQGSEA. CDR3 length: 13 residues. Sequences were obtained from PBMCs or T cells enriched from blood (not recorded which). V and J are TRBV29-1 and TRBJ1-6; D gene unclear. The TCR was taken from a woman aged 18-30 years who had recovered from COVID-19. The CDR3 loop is CSEERGDYSPLHF. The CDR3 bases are TGCAGCGAAGAACGAGGTGACTATTCACCCCTCCACTTT.